These 18 T cell receptor beta chains were sequenced from one sample in a study of shared clonotypes between healthy human individuals. Measured with immunoSEQ multiplex PCR; TCRdb has only the in-frame clones, and not every one. The table includes approximately 240,000 clones, 50% to 80% detected once. Sequencing was performed on memory CD4+ T cells sorted from blood. Stated subset: CD45RA-negative fraction. Receptor source: a man in his thirties or forties in good health.

This clone was observed a handful of times. Here the CDR3 DNA reads TGTGCCAGCAGCCCAAGGGGTTTCGGGGCGGGCGAGCAGTTCTTC. It codes for CASSPRGFGAGEQFF. V and J are TRBV11-2 and TRBJ2-1; D might be TRBD1 or TRBD2, each matching 5 bases. Between the trimmed V and J ends, which lost 5 bases and 10 bases, there was a span of 21 bases. The germline V gene has CDR1 SGHAT and CDR2 FQNNGV. The CDR3 extends over 15 amino acids.

This rearrangement joins TRBV20-1 to TRBJ2-3; D unclear. CDR1 is DFQATT and CDR2 is SNEGSKA in the germline V gene (reference sequence). There are 11 residues in the CDR3. The germline V and J ends were trimmed by 3 bases and 4 bases, with 5 bases remaining between them. The CDR3 region has the DNA TGCAGTGCTAGTATCGCAGATACGCAGTATTTT. This codes for CSASIADTQYF.

The V and J genes are TRBV6-6 and TRBJ2-5; 8 bases are shared with TRBD1. This CDR3 spans 14 amino acids. Germline V gene sequence: CDR1 MNHNY, CDR2 SVGAGI (reference sequence). V shed 10 bases, J shed 4 bases, and the junction held 11 bases outside the gene matches. The CDR3 reads CATRRQGIPETQYF. The CDR3 DNA reads as TGTGCCACCCGAAGACAGGGGATCCCAGAGACCCAGTACTTC.

This sequence joins TRBV28 and TRBJ1-5, with 11 bases lining up with TRBD1. The trim removed 2 bases at V and 7 bases at J, leaving 13 bases unmatched. Germline V gene lookup returns CDR1 MDHEN and CDR2 SYDVKM. The CDR3 runs 18 residues. In DNA, the CDR3 is TGTGCCAGCAGTTTAGGCGGCGGGACAGGGGGATTAAGGCAGCCCCAGCATTTT. It encodes CASSLGGGTGGLRQPQHF.

In this sample, this clone turned up a few times. This chain joins TRBV9 and TRBJ2-1, with a weak D call TRBD2 (6 bases). Germline values: CDR1 SGDLS, CDR2 YYNGEE. V lost 3 bases and J lost 13, with 17 bases in between. This CDR3 comprises 13 residues. In DNA, the CDR3 is TGTGCCAGCAGCGCTTTGACTAGTCCCTCACAGTTCTTC. Translated, it gives CASSALTSPSQFF.

The V call is TRBV7-8, the J call TRBJ2-1; D is undetermined. CDR1 SGHVS and CDR2 FQNEAQ come from the germline V gene. Trimming removed 4 bases at V and 6 bases at J, with 10 bases between. CDR3 size: 13 residues. For the CDR3, the DNA is TGTGCCAGCAGCTCAGTGGCTTTCAATGAGCAGTTCTTC. Its translation is CASSSVAFNEQFF. The variable domain in full, with the rest retrieved from reference TRBV7-8 and TRBJ2-1, is GAGVSQSPRYKVAKRGQDVALRCDPISGHVSLFWYQQALGQGPEFLTYFQNEAQLDKSGLPSDRFFAERPEGSVSTLKIQRTQQEDSAVYLCASSSVAFNEQFFGPGTRLTVL.

This clone has just a few counts. The chain links TRBV6-5 to TRBJ1-4; D not resolved. The CDR3 is made up of 15 amino acids. The germline V and J ends were trimmed by 6 bases and 12 bases, with 23 bases remaining between them. CDR1 and CDR2 from the germline V gene are MNHEY and SVGAGI. CDR3 amino acids: CASRLRAERSLELFF. CDR3 nucleotide sequence: TGTGCCAGCAGGCTCCGGGCAGAAAGGTCATTAGAACTGTTTTTT.

The chain employs TRBV19 and TRBJ1-5, with a weak D call TRBD1 (5 bases). Germline loops: CDR1 LNHDA, CDR2 SQIVND (reference sequence). V dropped 5 bases and J dropped 5 bases, with 10 bases sitting between them. The CDR3 runs 13 residues. The CDR3 DNA reads TGTGCCAGTAGTGGGGGTTATTATCAGCCCCAGCATTTT. Translation gives CASSGGYYQPQHF.

The chain links TRBV10-3 to TRBJ2-5; 7 nucleotides match TRBD1. The germline V gene encodes CDR1 ENHRY and CDR2 SYGVKD. The CDR3 is 14 amino acids. J lost 5 bases, V lost 5 bases, and 8 bases had no gene match. The CDR3 sequence is CAISTGTVRETQYF. The CDR3 nucleotides read TGTGCCATCAGTACCGGGACAGTCCGCGAGACCCAGTACTTC.

This chain joins TRBV9 and TRBJ2-1, with D possibly TRBD2 on 5 matching bases. V was clipped by 1 base and J by 7 bases, with 12 bases between them. Per germline, CDR1 SGDLS and CDR2 YYNGEE. This CDR3 contains 14 residues. The CDR3 here is CASSVIQPGNEQFF. DNA of the CDR3: TGTGCCAGCAGCGTAATCCAACCGGGGAATGAGCAGTTCTTC.

As DNA, the CDR3 is TGTGCCAGCAGCCCAAGGTGGTCTAATGAAAAACTGTTTTTT. Translating gives CASSPRWSNEKLFF. The chain employs TRBV5-6 and TRBJ1-4; D is uncertain. The V gene's germline CDR1 is SGHDT and CDR2 YYEEEE. The germline V and J ends were trimmed by 4 bases and 3 bases, with 10 bases remaining between them. CDR3 length: 14 amino acids. The full variable domain, completed using reference TRBV5-6 and TRBJ1-4, is DAGVTQSPTHLIKTRGQQVTLRCSPKSGHDTVSWYQQALGQGPQFIFQYYEEEERQRGNFPDRFSGHQFPNYSSELNVNALLLGDSALYLCASSPRWSNEKLFFGSGTQLSVL.

The CDR3: CAGRGTSRTDTQYF. The CDR3 DNA reads as TGTGCGGGAAGAGGGACTAGTCGAACAGATACGCAGTATTTT. The rearrangement uses TRBV6-1 and TRBJ2-3; 8 nucleotides align to TRBD2. Germline-derived CDR1 and CDR2 are MNHNS and SASEGT. This CDR3 spans 14 amino acids.

As concerns this clone: A far larger clone is off by one base, so a read error is likely. V is TRBV25-1 and J is TRBJ2-2; maybe TRBD2 (5 bases). The ends were cut back, 2 bases at V and 5 bases at J, with 12 bases in the middle. The CDR3 has 15 residues. The V gene's germline CDR1 is MGHDK and CDR2 SYGVNS. The DNA for the CDR3 is TGTGCCAGCAGTGAAGCCAGGAGCGGAACCGGGGAGCTGTTTTTT. Its protein is CASSEARSGTGELFF.

V is TRBV7-9 and J is TRBJ2-1, with D unresolved. The CDR3 runs 12 residues. V gave up 3 bases and J gave up 8 bases, with 8 bases separating them. The germline V gene encodes CDR1 SEHNR and CDR2 FQNEAQ (reference sequence). The CDR3 DNA reads TGTGCCAGCAGCTTTGCCGGCCATGAGCAGTTCTTC. Protein product: CASSFAGHEQFF.

The rearrangement joins TRBV5-1 to TRBJ2-5, with D possibly being TRBD2 (5 bases). Germline V gene data show CDR1 as SGHRS and CDR2 as YFSETQ. V was clipped by 6 bases and J by 1 base, with 16 bases between them. This CDR3 region has 15 residues. DNA for the CDR3: TGCGCCAGCACCCCCCTGAGAGGGTCCCAAGAGACCCAGTACTTC. As protein: CASTPLRGSQETQYF.

This chain links TRBV5-6 with TRBJ2-7; D is unclear. The CDR3 covers 13 residues. Germline CDR1 is SGHDT and CDR2 is YYEEEE. The V end was cut by 0 bases, the J end by 9 bases, with 13 bases between. CDR3 sequence: CASSLGVAVVQYF. The CDR3 DNA sequence: TGTGCCAGCAGCTTGGGTGTTGCGGTGGTGCAGTACTTC.

V is TRBV7-3 and J is TRBJ2-1, with 13 bases lining up with TRBD2. The CDR3 spans 15 residues. The J segment lost 8 bases and the V segment lost 5 bases, leaving 6 bases of the junction unmatched. Per the germline V gene, CDR1 is SGHTA and CDR2 is FQGTGA. The CDR3 region has the DNA TGTGCCAGCAGCCCTCGGACTAGCGGGAGAGATGAGCAGTTCTTC. Its translation: CASSPRTSGRDEQFF.

This rearrangement joins TRBV4-1 to TRBJ2-3, with D perhaps matching TRBD2 (5 bases). The CDR3 consists of 16 residues. CDR1 is MGHRA, CDR2 YSYEKL, per germline. The ends were cut back, 1 base at V and 3 bases at J, with 14 bases in the middle. The CDR3 sequence is CASSQVGRLPTDTQYF. CDR3 nucleotides: TGCGCCAGCAGCCAAGTTGGGAGACTACCAACAGATACGCAGTATTTT.